This TCR beta chain was captured by sequencing in a study of OX40 agonist ivuxolimab in advanced cancers. Regarding the complete study: Ivuxolimab, which targeted the costimulatory receptor OX40 (CD134), was an agonistic, fully human IgG2 monoclonal antibody. In the dose-escalation cohort, approximately 82% of patients were male, and the mean age was around 60 years, with a range of roughly 20 to 80. Intravenous ivuxolimab was administered to patients every 2 weeks at six dose levels: 0.01, 0.1, 0.3, 1.5, 3 and 10 mg/kg. The point of sequencing TCRbeta in the periphery was to test whether ivuxolimab changed TCR sequence diversity and drove clonal T-cell expansion. Prior anti-PD-1, anti-PD-L1 or anti-CTLA-4 therapy was permitted, and 35% to 40% of dose-escalation patients had received checkpoint inhibitors. The paper covers the monotherapy dose-escalation part of the phase I ivuxolimab trial, which included N = 52 patients. Of the approximately 50 dose-escalation patients, hepatocellular carcinoma was present in approximately 20, melanoma in roughly 15, renal cell carcinoma in 9 and head and neck cancer in 9. Partial responses occurred in three dose-escalation patients: two with cutaneous melanoma and one with hepatocellular carcinoma.

The trial excluded patients who had a history of autoimmune disease or who were on systemic immunosuppression. Peripheral blood for TCR sequencing was collected from all dose cohorts at baseline, on cycle 4 day 1, and on cycle 7 day 1. Samples were obtained from an open-label, multicenter, first-in-human phase I dose-escalation trial of ivuxolimab. The trial enrolled adults with locally advanced or metastatic head and neck squamous cell, hepatocellular, melanoma or renal cell carcinoma. Before TCR sequencing, CD4+ and CD8+ T cells were separately sorted from peripheral blood. Beyond this particular receptor, the publication reports: In partial responders in the 0.1-3.0 mg/kg groups, normalized peripheral clonal expansion was found to be among the lowest, especially among CD8+ T cells. At doses of 0.1 to 3.0 mg/kg, clonal expansion of both CD4+ and CD8+ blood T cells was observed from baseline to week 6. The antigen specificity of the clonally expanded peripheral T cells was not determined. Low levels of normalized T-cell clonal expansion were also seen in some patients who did not respond. After ivuxolimab, CD8+ T cells had more expanded clones than CD4+ T cells on average.

Concerning this clone: Its antigen has not been determined. Base qualities were left out, and no much larger clone turns up one base away.

For sequencing of the TCRbeta CDR3 region, genomic DNA was extracted from the sorted cells. TCRbeta CDR3 regions were sequenced using the immunoSEQ Assay. The source is immuneACCESS, and TCRdb retained only in-frame sequences with V and J called. Part of the clones is not carried over; for the studies checked, unresolved V genes explain less than half of this, and the remainder is unexplained. The sample table holds 100,000 or so clones, of which 90% were seen once. Of the sample, roughly 0.3% falls within the top ten clones. From the cysteine up to the phenylalanine, the CDR3 has a length of 15 residues. Of all the DNA, just the CDR3 is kept, 45 bases in frame from base 1. Per the germline V gene, SGHRS is the CDR1 and YFSETQ is the CDR2. From V the trimming removes 5 bases and from J it removes 5 bases, while the gene matches leave 8 bases of the junction unaccounted for.

The chain is assembled from TRBV5-1 and TRBJ2-5, and TRBD1 matches 11 of the central bases. This sequence originates from an adult with an advanced solid tumor such as melanoma, head and neck, liver or kidney cancer. Specimen: CD4+ or CD8+ T cells sorted from blood, collected in a trial of the OX40 agonist ivuxolimab. The CDR3: CASRGGQGARETQYF. The nucleotide sequence reads as follows: TGCGCCAGCAGGGGCGGACAGGGGGCGAGGGAGACCCAGTACTTC. Reference TRBV5-1 and TRBJ2-5 genes cover what lies past the CDR3, so the full variable domain is KAGVTQTPRYLIKTRGQQVTLSCSPISGHRSVSWYQQTPGQGLQFLFEYFSETQRNKGNFPGRFSGRQFSNSRSEMNVSTLELGDSALYLCASRGGQGARETQYFGPGTRLLVL.